Listed below are T cell receptor beta chains from one sample, sequenced in a study of cytomegalovirus exposure and HLA in healthy donors. Here immunoSEQ multiplex PCR was the method, and the copy in TCRdb shows in-frame clones only, minus some. Recorded for this sample: just over 150,000 clones. Sequenced material: PBMCs. The receptors stem from an older woman in good health and CMV-seronegative. Each CDR3 is given with its conserved first and last residue. Fields, in order: V gene, D gene, J gene, CDR3 protein, CDR3 DNA. The D gene is left open where the match is weak.

>TRBV9|TRBD1|TRBJ1-2
CASSVGDRNYGYTF
TGTGCCAGCAGCGTAGGGGACAGGAACTATGGCTACACCTTC
>TRBV9|NA|TRBJ1-4
CASSVSGDLEKLFF
TGTGCCAGCAGCGTCTCAGGGGATTTAGAAAAACTGTTTTTT
>TRBV19|TRBD2|TRBJ2-1
CASSGQGATSEQFF
TGTGCCAGTAGTGGCCAAGGGGCGACTAGCGAGCAGTTCTTC
>TRBV5-8|NA|TRBJ2-2
CASSPVGGSVSGELFF
TGTGCCAGCAGTCCGGTCGGGGGATCCGTCTCAGGGGAGCTGTTTTTT
>TRBV5-1|TRBD1|TRBJ2-5
CASSLTGAQETQYF
TGCGCCAGCAGCTTGACAGGGGCCCAAGAGACCCAGTACTTC
>TRBV5-6|NA|TRBJ1-6
CASSLSAGSYNSPLHF
TGTGCCAGCAGCTTGTCGGCGGGCTCCTATAATTCACCCCTCCACTTT
>TRBV9|TRBD2|TRBJ2-1
CASSLSGRGGYNEQFF
TGTGCCAGCAGCCTTAGCGGGAGGGGAGGCTACAATGAGCAGTTCTTC
>TRBV5-6|TRBD1|TRBJ2-3
CASSSWDRGGTDTQYF
TGTGCCAGCAGCTCTTGGGACAGGGGCGGCACAGATACGCAGTATTTT
>TRBV19|NA|TRBJ2-2
CASSISTGPPGELFF
TGTGCCAGTAGTATTTCCACAGGGCCACCCGGGGAGCTGTTTTTT
>TRBV5-1|NA|TRBJ2-1
CASSLVEGVYNEQFF
TGCGCCAGCAGCTTGGTTGAGGGTGTTTACAATGAGCAGTTCTTC
>TRBV7-8|NA|TRBJ1-6
CASNPLQGGYNSPLHF
TGTGCCAGCAACCCCCTTCAGGGCGGCTATAATTCACCCCTCCACTTT
>TRBV7-9|TRBD1|TRBJ1-1
CATRRTGGLTEAFF
TGTGCCACGCGACGGACAGGGGGTTTGACTGAAGCTTTCTTT
>TRBV7-3|TRBD2|TRBJ2-1
CASSLFTSGGAYNEQFF
TGTGCCAGCAGCTTATTTACTAGCGGGGGGGCCTACAATGAGCAGTTCTTC
>TRBV9|TRBD1|TRBJ2-2
CASSADRAGTGELFF
TGTGCCAGCAGCGCGGACAGGGCGGGCACCGGGGAGCTGTTTTTT
>TRBV12-2|NA|TRBJ1-6
CASRLVPCGVTYNSPLHF
TGTGCAAGTCGCTTAGTGCCCTGCGGGGTTACCTATAATTCACCCCTCCACTTT
>TRBV27|NA|TRBJ1-4
CASSSPMTGRAEKLFF
TGTGCCAGCAGTTCCCCTATGACAGGACGGGCTGAAAAACTGTTTTTT
>TRBV11-2|TRBD1|TRBJ2-7
CASSSGQGPYEQYF
TGTGCCAGCAGCTCGGGACAGGGACCCTACGAGCAGTACTTC
>TRBV5-6|NA|TRBJ2-7
CASSLRLAGALVEQYF
TGTGCCAGCAGCTTGCGTTTGGCGGGGGCATTAGTCGAGCAGTACTTC
>TRBV7-9|TRBD1|TRBJ2-7
CASSPGTGTFYEQYF
TGTGCCAGCAGTCCGGGGACAGGGACTTTCTACGAGCAGTACTTC
>TRBV2|TRBD1|TRBJ1-1
CASSLDRHTEAFF
TGTGCCAGCAGCCTGGACAGGCACACTGAAGCTTTCTTT
>TRBV5-5|NA|TRBJ2-3
CASSFQGTDTQYF
TGTGCCAGCAGCTTTCAGGGAACAGATACGCAGTATTTT
>TRBV5-1|TRBD1|TRBJ1-3
CASSGTDSGNTIYF
TGCGCCAGCAGCGGGACAGACTCTGGAAACACCATATATTTT
>TRBV7-2|TRBD2|TRBJ2-1
CASSWGGRREQFF
TGTGCCAGCAGCTGGGGCGGGAGGCGTGAGCAGTTCTTC
>TRBV5-5|TRBD1|TRBJ2-7
CASSSSGQGYEQYF
TGTGCCAGCAGCTCATCGGGACAGGGCTACGAGCAGTACTTC
>TRBV6-1|NA|TRBJ1-4
CASSVGGKSEKLFF
TGTGCCAGCAGTGTGGGAGGGAAGAGCGAAAAACTGTTTTTT
>TRBV19|NA|TRBJ2-1
CASSRDFDEQFF
TGTGCCAGTAGTAGGGACTTCGATGAGCAGTTCTTC
>TRBV19|TRBD1|TRBJ1-2
CASRWDSSSGYTF
TGTGCCAGTAGGTGGGACAGCAGCTCTGGCTACACCTTC
>TRBV5-1|NA|TRBJ2-5
CASRERILPETQYF
TGCGCCAGCAGGGAGCGTATCTTACCAGAGACCCAGTACTTC
>TRBV2|NA|TRBJ1-2
CASSSDSNYGYTF
TGCGCCAGCAGTTCTGACAGCAACTATGGCTACACCTTC
>TRBV7-9|NA|TRBJ2-5
CASSFGRSGGETQYF
TGTGCCAGCAGCTTTGGTCGGTCAGGTGGGGAGACCCAGTACTTC
>TRBV14|NA|TRBJ2-7
CASSQVPGSHSEQYF
TGTGCCAGCAGCCAAGTCCCAGGGTCACACAGCGAGCAGTACTTC
>TRBV19|TRBD2|TRBJ2-7
CATSGRLPRTEQYF
TGTGCCACTAGCGGGAGGCTCCCGAGGACCGAGCAGTACTTC
>TRBV7-2|TRBD1|TRBJ1-1
CASSPGTVYTEAFF
TGTGCCAGCAGCCCAGGGACAGTCTACACTGAAGCTTTCTTT
>TRBV5-1|TRBD2|TRBJ2-1
CASSWRGGADNEQFF
TGCGCCAGCAGCTGGCGGGGGGGGGCCGACAATGAGCAGTTCTTC
>TRBV5-1|TRBD1|TRBJ1-5
CASSRQGGSNQPQHF
TGCGCCAGCAGCAGACAGGGTGGGAGCAATCAGCCCCAGCATTTT
>TRBV7-9|TRBD1|TRBJ1-1
CASSSGQGDTEAFF
TGTGCCAGCAGCTCCGGACAGGGCGACACTGAAGCTTTCTTT
>TRBV6-8|TRBD1|TRBJ1-5
CASRRTGNQPQHF
TGTGCCAGCAGAAGGACAGGGAATCAGCCCCAGCATTTT
>TRBV7-2|TRBD1|TRBJ1-1
CASSFYSGGRTEAFF
TGTGCCAGCAGCTTCTATTCAGGGGGTCGCACTGAAGCTTTCTTT
>TRBV4-3|NA|TRBJ2-5
CASSPKTARAETQYF
TGCGCCAGCAGCCCTAAGACAGCCCGGGCGGAGACCCAGTACTTC
>TRBV2|TRBD1|TRBJ2-5
CASGDRTQETQYF
TGTGCCAGCGGGGACAGGACTCAAGAGACCCAGTACTTC
>TRBV7-9|NA|TRBJ1-1
CASSLLVNTEAFF
TGTGCCAGCAGCCTATTGGTGAACACTGAAGCTTTCTTT
>TRBV4-3|TRBD2|TRBJ2-3
CASSRRLAGADRTDTQYF
TGCGCCAGCAGCCGTAGACTAGCGGGGGCCGATCGCACAGATACGCAGTATTTT
>TRBV27|NA|TRBJ1-5
CASSLGGDYSNQPQHF
TGTGCCAGCAGTTTAGGGGGGGACTATAGCAATCAGCCCCAGCATTTT
>TRBV7-9|NA|TRBJ1-1
CASRMGSTEAFF
TGTGCCAGCAGGATGGGGAGCACTGAAGCTTTCTTT
>TRBV19|NA|TRBJ1-6
CASSIRENYNSPLHF
TGTGCCAGTAGTATAAGGGAGAACTATAATTCACCCCTCCACTTT
>TRBV4-1|TRBD2|TRBJ2-5
CASSQGLPSSGRSKTQYF
TGCGCCAGCAGCCAAGGGCTCCCCTCTAGCGGGAGAAGTAAGACCCAGTACTTC
>TRBV4-3|TRBD1|TRBJ1-2
CASSQDLGTRPGQGVGGYTF
TGCGCCAGCAGCCAAGATCTTGGGACGCGGCCGGGACAGGGGGTTGGGGGCTACACCTTC
>TRBV29-1|NA|TRBJ1-4
CSVGTSTNEKLFF
TGCAGCGTTGGCACTTCAACTAATGAAAAACTGTTTTTT
>TRBV9|NA|TRBJ2-1
CASSVGATANEQFF
TGTGCCAGCAGCGTAGGAGCGACAGCCAATGAGCAGTTCTTC
>TRBV4-1|NA|TRBJ2-7
CASSQAPGQSYEQYF
TGCGCCAGCAGCCAAGCCCCAGGACAGTCCTACGAGCAGTACTTC
>TRBV6-5|NA|TRBJ1-2
CASSYSGVYGYTF
TGTGCCAGCAGTTATTCAGGGGTCTATGGCTACACCTTC
>TRBV4-3|NA|TRBJ1-3
CASGEGPSGNTIYF
TGCGCCAGCGGGGAGGGCCCCTCTGGAAACACCATATATTTT
>TRBV4-1|TRBD1|TRBJ1-1
CASSQGRQGPTEAFF
TGCGCCAGCAGCCAAGGCAGACAGGGCCCGACTGAAGCTTTCTTT
>TRBV7-9|TRBD1|TRBJ2-7
CASSNMGQPDYEQYF
TGTGCCAGCAGTAATATGGGACAGCCAGACTACGAGCAGTACTTC
>TRBV19|TRBD1|TRBJ1-1
CATRDRGYTEAFF
TGTGCCACCAGGGACAGGGGTTACACTGAAGCTTTCTTT
>TRBV28|NA|TRBJ2-7
CASSFTDYYEQYF
TGTGCCAGCAGTTTTACAGATTACTACGAGCAGTACTTC